The rows below give T cell receptor beta chains drawn from one sample of a study of shared clonotypes between healthy human individuals. Assay: immunoSEQ multiplex PCR; the TCRdb copy retains only in-frame clones and omits some. The profile covers some 1,900,000 clones, with over 85% appearing a single time and 0.95% to 1.5% taken by the ten largest. The sequencing sample was made of naive CD8+ T cells sorted from blood. Every receptor here comes from a young man in good health. Each CDR3 is given with its conserved first and last residue. A D gene is named only where the DNA matches it firmly. A row's size may be missing; if present it is once, few, many or a size class.

>.|TRBJ2-1|TRBD2|TRBV7-9
CASSPRTSGSLYNEQFF
TGTGCCAGCAGCCCCAGGACTAGCGGGAGTCTCTACAATGAGCAGTTCTTC
>.|TRBJ2-1|TRBD2|TRBV18
CASDQASGKNEQFF
TGTGCCAGCGACCAGGCTAGCGGGAAGAATGAGCAGTTCTTC
>.|TRBJ1-1|.|TRBV19
CASSIIWGNTEAFF
TGTGCCAGTAGTATAATTTGGGGGAACACTGAAGCTTTCTTT
>once|TRBJ1-1|.|TRBV11-2
CASSLGGTPTEAFF
TGTGCCAGCAGCTTAGGCGGAACCCCCACTGAAGCTTTCTTT
>.|TRBJ2-1|TRBD2|TRBV10-3
CAISSSGRAVTNEQFF
TGTGCCATCAGTTCTAGCGGGAGGGCCGTAACAAATGAGCAGTTCTTC
>.|TRBJ2-5|TRBD2|TRBV29-1
CSVEDWTSGREETQYF
TGCAGCGTTGAAGATTGGACTAGCGGGAGAGAAGAGACCCAGTACTTC
>.|TRBJ2-2|TRBD1|TRBV13
CASSHATGGTGELFF
TGTGCCAGCAGCCACGCAACAGGGGGCACCGGGGAGCTGTTTTTT
>.|TRBJ2-1|TRBD2|TRBV5-4
CASSSWTSGRDNEQFF
TGTGCCAGCAGCAGCTGGACTAGCGGGAGGGACAATGAGCAGTTCTTC
>.|TRBJ2-5|TRBD2|TRBV27
CASSLVLAGGPEETQYF
TGTGCCAGCAGTTTGGTACTAGCGGGGGGGCCGGAGGAGACCCAGTACTTC
>.|TRBJ2-2|TRBD2|TRBV7-7
CASSPASGHTGELFF
TGTGCTAGCAGCCCGGCTAGCGGACACACCGGGGAGCTGTTTTTT
>once|TRBJ2-7|TRBD1|TRBV5-6
CASSYGTGVSYEQYF
TGTGCCAGCAGCTATGGGACAGGGGTGTCCTACGAGCAGTACTTC
>.|TRBJ2-7|.|TRBV27
CASSLNPRYEQYF
TGTGCCAGCAGTTTAAACCCCCGCTACGAGCAGTACTTC
>.|TRBJ2-5|.|TRBV7-9
CASSFSETQYF
TGTGCCAGCAGCTTTTCTGAGACCCAGTACTTC
>.|TRBJ1-1|.|TRBV15
CATSRDLASTEAFF
TGTGCCACCAGCAGAGATCTGGCCTCTACTGAAGCTTTCTTT
>.|TRBJ2-7|.|TRBV4-3
CASSQASLSGEQYF
TGCGCCAGCAGCCAAGCATCTCTTTCGGGCGAGCAGTACTTC
>.|TRBJ1-2|.|TRBV28
CASSTYQGIPNYGYTF
TGTGCCAGCAGTACTTATCAAGGTATTCCTAACTATGGCTACACCTTC
>.|TRBJ2-1|.|TRBV4-3
CASSAYSSYNEQFF
TGCGCCAGCAGCGCATACAGCTCCTACAATGAGCAGTTCTTC
>.|TRBJ2-2|.|TRBV25-1
CASSGWESIGELFF
TGTGCCAGCAGTGGTTGGGAAAGTATCGGGGAGCTGTTTTTT
>.|TRBJ1-3|.|TRBV30
CAWSVANTIYF
TGTGCCTGGAGTGTCGCCAACACCATATATTTT
>.|TRBJ2-7|.|TRBV28
CASSKTVAYEQYF
TGTGCCAGCAGCAAGACAGTGGCCTACGAGCAGTACTTC
>.|TRBJ1-1|.|TRBV28
CASSYGWGLTEAFF
TGTGCCAGCAGTTACGGCTGGGGCCTCACTGAAGCTTTCTTT
>.|TRBJ2-1|.|TRBV18
CASSPPPGDEQFF
TGTGCCAGCTCACCACCGCCCGGCGATGAGCAGTTCTTC
>.|TRBJ2-1|TRBD1|TRBV27
CASSSQGGEQFF
TGTGCCAGCAGTTCACAGGGGGGTGAGCAGTTCTTC
>.|TRBJ2-7|.|TRBV19
CASSPTVGGYYEQYF
TGTGCCAGTAGTCCAACGGTGGGAGGATACTACGAGCAGTACTTC
>.|TRBJ2-5|.|TRBV4-1
CASSQIREETQYF
TGCGCCAGCAGCCAAATCAGGGAGGAGACCCAGTACTTC
>.|TRBJ2-7|.|TRBV29-1
CSVSPLSAYEQYF
TGCAGCGTTAGTCCCCTATCGGCCTACGAGCAGTACTTC
>.|TRBJ2-1|.|TRBV7-9
CASSLVAQSSYNEQFF
TGTGCCAGCAGCTTAGTAGCTCAGAGCTCCTACAATGAGCAGTTCTTC
>.|TRBJ2-7|.|TRBV4-3
CASSQDTASSSYEQYF
TGCGCCAGCAGCCAAGATACGGCTTCTAGCTCCTACGAGCAGTACTTC
>.|TRBJ2-3|.|TRBV7-9
CASSALPNTDTQYF
TGTGCCAGCAGCGCCCTACCAAACACAGATACGCAGTATTTT
>once|TRBJ2-7|.|TRBV11-2
CASSSPTGTHEQYF
TGTGCCAGCAGCTCGCCGACCGGGACTCACGAGCAGTACTTC
>.|TRBJ1-1|.|TRBV27
CASSLPGPNTEAFF
TGTGCCAGCAGTTTACCAGGTCCGAACACTGAAGCTTTCTTT
>.|TRBJ1-5|.|TRBV19
CASSWGNQPQHF
TGTGCCAGTTCGTGGGGCAATCAGCCCCAGCATTTT
>.|TRBJ2-7|TRBD2|TRBV7-8
CASSLASGSSYEQYF
TGTGCCAGCAGCTTAGCGAGCGGGAGCTCCTACGAGCAGTACTTC
>.|TRBJ2-6|.|TRBV5-6
CASSSPLAGANVLTF
TGTGCCAGCAGCTCCCCTCTGGCAGGGGCCAACGTCCTGACTTTC
>.|TRBJ1-3|.|TRBV6-1
CASSDFQGLGNTIYF
TGTGCCAGCAGTGATTTTCAGGGCTTGGGAAACACCATATATTTT
>.|TRBJ2-1|TRBD2|TRBV14
CASSPGAGGRNEQFF
TGTGCCAGCAGCCCCGGAGCGGGAGGGAGGAATGAGCAGTTCTTC
>.|TRBJ1-3|.|TRBV15
CATSEGRPGGNTIYF
TGTGCCACCAGCGAGGGACGACCGGGTGGAAACACCATATATTTT
>.|TRBJ1-5|.|TRBV19
CASSINGYSNQPQHF
TGTGCCAGTAGTATTAACGGATATAGCAATCAGCCCCAGCATTTT
>.|TRBJ2-3|.|TRBV19
CASSPATDTQYF
TGTGCCAGTAGCCCCGCCACAGATACGCAGTATTTT